This T cell receptor (beta chain) was observed in a study of cytomegalovirus exposure and HLA in healthy donors. Both 60 Vbeta primers and 13 Jbeta primers went into the PCR. TCRdb keeps only in-frame clones here, not all; method: immunoSEQ multiplex PCR. The sample has some 62,000 clones, around 87% seen once. Overall study findings and caveats: Cytomegalovirus-associated TCR beta chains were listed, numbering approximately 150. About 87% or about 30% of the time was how often most TCR beta V segments were productive, according to an earlier analysis.

With respect to this clone: Its antigen is unknown.

This CDR3 spans 18 amino acids. Germline assignment: CDR1 MDHEN and CDR2 SYDVKM. The junction had 21 bases not matched to a gene; V was cut back by 6 bases and J by 7 bases. The receptor was derived from a young man in good health and CMV-seronegative. The sample taken for sequencing was PBMCs. The J gene is TRBJ1-5, the V gene TRBV28; TRBD1 matches at 7 bases. In DNA, the CDR3 is TGTGCCAGCAGCCGCAACCGCCCGGGACAGCCTAGAAAGCAGCCCCAGCATTTT. It encodes CASSRNRPGQPRKQPQHF. Combining the CDR3 with reference TRBV28 and TRBJ1-5 gives the whole variable domain DVKVTQSSRYLVKRTGEKVFLECVQDMDHENMFWYRQDPGLGLRLIYFSYDVKMKEKGDIPEGYSVSREKKERFSLILESASTNQTSMYLCASSRNRPGQPRKQPQHFGDGTRLSIL.